These 26 T cell receptor beta chains were sequenced from one sample in a study of identical twins. MiXCR, applied by TCRdb to the 5' RACE reads, yields one record per CDR3 protein. This repertoire shows 450,000 to 600,000 distinct CDR3 sequences, approximately 20% found once; its top ten account for around 0.47%. The data also belong to a second study, concerning yellow fever vaccine responses in identical twins.

The source material was CD4+ T cells sorted from blood. The source of these receptors is a woman between 18 and 30 years old in good health.

The rearrangement links TRBV5-5 to TRBJ2-1; maybe TRBD2 (7 bases). In germline, CDR1 is SGHKS, CDR2 YYEKEE (reference sequence). There are 15 residues in the CDR3. Trimming removed 4 bases at V and 8 bases at J, with 19 bases between. This CDR3 is CASSHWRGRMDEQFF. The CDR3 region has the DNA TGTGCCAGCAGCCATTGGCGGGGGCGCATGGATGAGCAGTTCTTC.

This clonotype occurred a few times. The rearrangement joins TRBV28 to TRBJ2-3, with TRBD2 identical over 13 bases. Trimming took 6 bases from V and 4 from J; bases not matched to a gene: 13. The length of the CDR3 is 18 residues. Per the germline V gene, CDR1 is MDHEN and CDR2 is SYDVKM. In nucleotides, the CDR3 is TGTGCCAGCAGCATTATAGGGGGACTAGCGGGATATGCAGATACGCAGTATTTT. Amino acids: CASSIIGGLAGYADTQYF.

The rearrangement links TRBV7-9 to TRBJ1-2; tentatively, D is TRBD1 (5 bases). Per germline, CDR1 SEHNR and CDR2 FQNEAQ (reference sequence). Trimming took 7 bases from V and 5 from J, leaving 14 bases between them. The CDR3 sequence is 13 residues long. For the CDR3, the DNA is TGTGCCAGCACTCCAACAGGAGCGTATGGCTACACCTTC. Translating it yields CASTPTGAYGYTF.

The chain couples TRBV27 to TRBJ1-1; D ambiguous. CDR1 is MNHEY, CDR2 SMNVEV, per germline (reference sequence). The germline V and J ends were trimmed by 5 bases and 1 base, with 11 bases remaining between them. The CDR3 contains 14 residues. Here the CDR3 reads CASSPAETNTEAFF. Here the CDR3 DNA reads TGTGCCAGCAGTCCGGCGGAGACGAACACTGAAGCTTTCTTT.

The CDR3 bases are TGTGCCAGCAGCAGGGACGAATACGAGCAGTACTTC. Amino acids: CASSRDEYEQYF. The chain uses TRBV2 and TRBJ2-7; D assignment may be TRBD1 or TRBD2 (5 bases each). Germline V lookup: CDR1 SNHLY, CDR2 FYNNEI. Trimming took 6 bases from V and 4 from J, leaving 10 bases between them. There are 12 residues in the CDR3.

The CDR3 reads CASSNVRGKSTDTQYF. CDR3 nucleotides: TGTGCCAGCAGTAACGTCAGGGGGAAAAGCACAGATACGCAGTATTTT. V is TRBV6-5 and J is TRBJ2-3; 7 nucleotides match TRBD1. Looked up from germline, CDR1 is MNHEY and CDR2 is SVGAGI. V dropped 5 bases and J dropped 0; count of bases not matched to a gene: 8. The CDR3 runs 16 residues.

V gene TRBV7-2 combines with J gene TRBJ1-2; tentatively, D is TRBD1 (5 bases). The CDR3 totals 14 residues. Trimming took 7 bases from V and 5 from J, leaving 17 bases between them. The germline V gene has CDR1 SGHTA and CDR2 FQGNSA. DNA for the CDR3: TGTGCCAGCAACCCATCCCGGGGGGAATATGGCTACACCTTC. Translation gives CASNPSRGEYGYTF.

The chain recombines TRBV11-2 with TRBJ2-1; 7 nucleotides agree with TRBD1. This CDR3 is built from 14 residues. Germline values: CDR1 SGHAT, CDR2 FQNNGV. V trimming: 5 bases; J trimming: 9 bases; junction bases outside the gene matches: 10. The CDR3 sequence: CASSLIQGPGEQFF. Here the CDR3 DNA reads TGTGCCAGCAGCCTAATACAGGGGCCAGGTGAGCAGTTCTTC.

The CDR3 sequence is CASSQRGGRVDTQYF. In DNA, the CDR3 is TGTGCCAGCAGCCAACGGGGGGGCCGAGTAGATACGCAGTATTTT. This sequence joins TRBV3-1 and TRBJ2-3, with TRBD2 matching 8 bases. Germline loops: CDR1 LGHDT, CDR2 YNNKEL (reference sequence). The V gene end was trimmed by 2 bases and the J gene end by 5 bases; junction bases not matched to a gene: 6. The CDR3 covers 15 residues.

This clonotype was counted between two and nine times. This chain links TRBV5-1 with TRBJ2-1; TRBD1 or TRBD2 may be the D gene (5 bases each). Germline CDR1 is SGHRS and CDR2 is YFSETQ. The CDR3 is 16 residues long. Trimming stripped 4 bases from V and 0 bases from J, with 14 bases between. CDR3 DNA sequence: TGCGCCAGCAGCGAGGTGGGACGGGGCTCCTACAATGAGCAGTTCTTC. As protein: CASSEVGRGSYNEQFF.

The rearrangement uses TRBV5-5 and TRBJ1-6; D is undetermined. This CDR3 is built from 18 residues. V was clipped by 1 base and J by 7 bases, with 21 bases between them. Germline V CDR1 and CDR2: SGHKS, YYEKEE (reference sequence). The CDR3 loop is CASSLSGSRRGVNSPLHF. The CDR3 coding sequence is TGTGCCAGCAGCTTGTCGGGCAGCCGGAGAGGTGTGAATTCACCCCTCCACTTT.

This clonotype was seen more than once but under ten times. The CDR3 sequence: CASRPTILYEQFF. CDR3 nucleotides: TGTGCCAGCAGGCCCACAATATTGTATGAGCAGTTCTTC. This sequence joins TRBV25-1 and TRBJ2-1; D unresolved. The CDR3 contains 13 residues. V was cut by 6 bases and J by 8 bases, with 14 bases left in between. Germline CDR1 is MGHDK and CDR2 is SYGVNS.

V and J are TRBV5-1 and TRBJ2-3, with D perhaps matching TRBD1 (6 bases). Germline values: CDR1 SGHRS, CDR2 YFSETQ. The CDR3 length is 16 residues. V was pared by 3 bases and J by 0 bases, with 14 bases between. The CDR3 sequence is CASSSTGLTSTDTQYF. DNA of the CDR3: TGCGCCAGCAGCTCGACAGGTCTGACTAGCACAGATACGCAGTATTTT.

The V and J genes are TRBV5-1 and TRBJ2-1, with 11 bases that match TRBD2. The CDR3 covers 15 residues. The V gene's germline CDR1 is SGHRS and CDR2 YFSETQ. V gave up 3 bases and J gave up 10 bases; unmatched junction bases: 9. The CDR3 reads CASSSVLAGGYEQFF. The CDR3 region has the DNA TGCGCCAGCAGCTCGGTCCTAGCGGGAGGATACGAGCAGTTCTTC.

V and J are TRBV24-1 and TRBJ2-3, with a weak D call TRBD2 (6 bases). The CDR3 length is 16 residues. Germline V gives CDR1 KGHDR, CDR2 SFDVKD. Between the trimmed V and J ends, which lost 0 bases and 2 bases, there was a span of 11 bases. CDR3 in amino acids: CATSDLQAGITDTQYF. DNA for the CDR3: TGTGCCACCAGTGATTTGCAGGCGGGGATCACAGATACGCAGTATTTT.

This clonotype was counted between two and nine times. The rearrangement joins TRBV20-1 to TRBJ1-2; 10 positions agree with TRBD1. The CDR3 consists of 17 residues. Germline assignment: CDR1 DFQATT and CDR2 SNEGSKA (reference sequence). V gave up 2 bases and J gave up 3 bases; unmatched junction bases: 12. The CDR3 loop reads CSARWGQGRGRDYGYTF. For the CDR3, the DNA is TGCAGTGCTAGATGGGGACAGGGGCGAGGAAGGGACTATGGCTACACCTTC.

This clonotype was observed many times. The J gene is TRBJ2-3, the V gene TRBV11-2, with D unclear. The V gene lost 1 base and the J gene lost 6 bases, with 14 bases spanning the gap. This CDR3 spans 15 amino acids. Germline V gene lookup returns CDR1 SGHAT and CDR2 FQNNGV. The CDR3 loop reads CASSLGPPLSDTQYF. As DNA, the CDR3 is TGTGCCAGCAGCTTAGGACCCCCGCTGTCTGATACGCAGTATTTT.

This clonotype has only a few counts. The chain recombines TRBV6-1 with TRBJ2-1; maybe TRBD2 (6 bases). Germline V gene sequence: CDR1 MNHNS, CDR2 SASEGT. The V and J ends lost 6 bases and 7 bases respectively, with 16 bases between them. The CDR3 length is 14 residues. The CDR3 nucleotides read TGTGCCAGCAGAACGGGGACTGGCGGGAATGAGCAGTTCTTC. Translating it yields CASRTGTGGNEQFF.

This chain's CDR3 is CASRKGQGAYEQYV. The CDR3 bases are TGTGCCAGCAGGAAAGGACAGGGAGCCTACGAGCAGTACGTC. The chain couples TRBV6-1 to TRBJ2-7; TRBD1 matches 8 bases. CDR1 MNHNS and CDR2 SASEGT come from the germline V gene. The CDR3 has 14 amino acids. Trimming took 6 bases from V and 2 from J; bases not matched to a gene: 6.

This clonotype has just a few counts. This chain connects TRBV12-3 or TRBV12-4 to TRBJ2-2, with D perhaps matching TRBD1 (6 bases). The V gene lost 3 bases and the J gene lost 7 bases, with 15 bases spanning the gap. There are 15 residues in the CDR3. In DNA form, the CDR3 reads TGTGCCAGCAGTTTGGCGACAGGTGGTCGCGGGGAGCTGTTTTTT. Residues: CASSLATGGRGELFF.

The chain uses TRBV6-1 and TRBJ1-2; a weak D match, TRBD1 (5 bases). The V gene's germline CDR1 is MNHNS and CDR2 SASEGT. The CDR3 runs to 15 residues. V lost 8 bases to trimming and J lost 3 bases, with 19 bases between them. The CDR3 sequence: CASARGRGVHYGYTF. CDR3 DNA: TGTGCCAGCGCTCGGGGACGGGGAGTTCACTATGGCTACACCTTC.

This clonotype was seen a handful of times. The rearrangement links TRBV12-3 or TRBV12-4 to TRBJ2-4, with TRBD1 identical over 8 bases. With V trimmed by 6 bases and J by 3 bases, 13 bases remained unmatched. The CDR3 is made up of 17 amino acids. The CDR3 loop is CASRRQGARGDKNIQYF. The CDR3 nucleotides read TGTGCCAGCAGGCGCCAGGGGGCGAGGGGTGACAAAAACATTCAGTACTTC.

This clonotype was observed many times. The chain links TRBV6-5 to TRBJ1-5; perhaps TRBD1 as D (6 bases). Germline values: CDR1 MNHEY, CDR2 SVGAGI. The CDR3 covers 15 residues. The V gene lost 0 bases and the J gene lost 7 bases, with 13 bases spanning the gap. The CDR3 spells CASSYSGGGGQPQHF. The CDR3 DNA sequence: TGTGCCAGCAGTTACTCTGGGGGCGGCGGGCAGCCCCAGCATTTT.

The chain is built from TRBV7-8 and TRBJ2-3, with a possible D match to TRBD1 (5 bases). The CDR3 has 16 amino acids. CDR1 is SGHVS and CDR2 is FQNEAQ in the germline V gene. With 2 bases removed from V and 2 bases from J, the gap between germline ends came to 14 bases. The CDR3 region has the DNA TGTGCCAGCAGCTTAATAAACGCAGGGCTCACAGATACGCAGTATTTT. Its translation: CASSLINAGLTDTQYF.

A few counts support this clonotype. This chain joins TRBV20-1 and TRBJ2-3; 9 nucleotides agree with TRBD2. Germline-derived CDR1 and CDR2 are DFQATT and SNEGSKA (reference sequence). CDR3 size: 14 residues. V lost 5 bases, J lost 3 bases, and 6 bases stayed unmatched. The CDR3 here is CSAVSGSRTDTQYF. The CDR3 DNA follows: TGCAGTGCTGTTAGCGGGAGTAGAACAGATACGCAGTATTTT.

The chain carries TRBV7-9 and TRBJ1-4; 8 nucleotides align to TRBD1. Losses at the gene ends were 5 bases for V and 8 bases for J; bases not matched to a gene: 10. Germline V CDR1 and CDR2: SEHNR, FQNEAQ (reference sequence). This CDR3 is 15 amino acids long. CDR3 sequence reads: CASSAGQGAEEKLFF. The DNA for the CDR3 is TGTGCCAGCAGCGCAGGGCAGGGGGCGGAGGAAAAACTGTTTTTT.